The 18 T cell receptor beta chains reported below all come from one sample, sequenced in a study of blood T cell repertoires in COVID-19. Using immunoSEQ multiplex PCR, the repertoire was profiled, and TCRdb retains in-frame clones only, with some absent. The sample consists of roughly 290,000 clones, roughly 80% of them appearing once. The sample was peripheral blood. The receptors shown here come from a woman in her forties or fifties with active or convalescent COVID-19.

The chain links TRBV4-2 to TRBJ2-7; the D gene is possibly TRBD1 (5 bases). The CDR3 is made up of 14 amino acids. V dropped 3 bases and J dropped 3 bases, with 12 bases sitting between them. Germline V gene lookup returns CDR1 LGHNA and CDR2 YNFKEQ. The CDR3 nucleotides read TGTGCCAGCAGCCAGGATCCGGACAACTACGAGCAGTACTTC. Its translation is CASSQDPDNYEQYF.

V usage is TRBV10-3 and J usage is TRBJ2-7, with 10 nucleotides matching TRBD2. CDR1 is ENHRY, CDR2 SYGVKD, per germline. V lost 3 bases and J lost 6; bases outside the gene matches: 8. The CDR3 is made up of 15 amino acids. CDR3: CAISDLLAGAVEQYF. The CDR3 DNA follows: TGTGCCATCAGTGACCTTCTAGCGGGAGCGGTCGAGCAGTACTTC.

The chain joins TRBV28 to TRBJ2-3; D might be TRBD1 (5 bases). Per germline, CDR1 MDHEN and CDR2 SYDVKM. CDR3 size: 15 residues. The V end lost 6 bases, the J end lost 6 bases, and 19 bases lay between the germline ends. The CDR3 coding sequence is TGTGCCAGCAGCTTCTCTGGACACCGTGAGGATACGCAGTATTTT. Translation: CASSFSGHREDTQYF.

The chain joins TRBV6-5 to TRBJ2-1; 7 nucleotides align to TRBD1. Germline-derived CDR1 and CDR2 are MNHEY and SVGAGI. There are 14 residues in the CDR3. The trim removed 5 bases at V and 3 bases at J, leaving 4 bases unmatched. The CDR3 spells CASSNRGFYNEQFF. CDR3 nucleotide sequence: TGTGCCAGCAGTAACAGGGGATTCTACAATGAGCAGTTCTTC.

This chain uses TRBV28 with TRBJ1-2; possible D gene TRBD1, 6 bases. This CDR3 is 13 amino acids long. The germline V gene encodes CDR1 MDHEN and CDR2 SYDVKM. V lost 3 bases, J lost 4 bases, and 9 bases lay in between. CDR3 protein: CASSFGRGYGYTF. The CDR3 DNA reads as TGTGCCAGCAGTTTTGGCAGGGGCTATGGCTACACCTTC.

The chain uses TRBV20-1 and TRBJ1-6; D call uncertain. V lost 3 bases and J 7 bases, leaving 10 bases between the germline ends. Germline V gives CDR1 DFQATT, CDR2 SNEGSKA (reference sequence). The CDR3 extends over 13 amino acids. The CDR3 bases are TGCAGTGCTAGTCGCCGGGGAAATTCACCCCTCCACTTT. It encodes CSASRRGNSPLHF.

The rearrangement uses TRBV5-7 and TRBJ1-2; D is perhaps TRBD1 (5 bases). TRBV5-7 is labeled an ORF, and its function is uncertain. The V end lost 7 bases, the J end lost 6 bases, and 28 bases lay between the germline ends. This CDR3 has 17 residues. In DNA, the CDR3 is TGTGCCAGCCCTACCGGACGTCAGGGTGGAAGAATCGATGGCTACACCTTC. It is translated as CASPTGRQGGRIDGYTF.

This sequence joins TRBV30 and TRBJ1-2, with D perhaps TRBD1 (6 bases). Trimming stripped 2 bases from V and 8 bases from J, with 15 bases between. Germline CDR1 and CDR2: GTSNPN and SVGIG (reference sequence). CDR3 size: 13 residues. The CDR3 DNA reads TGTGCCTGGAGTAGGTTGGGGGCTGAGGGCTACACCTTC. Its translation: CAWSRLGAEGYTF. Full variable domain (remainder filled in from reference TRBV30 and TRBJ1-2): SQTIHQWPATLVQPVGSPLSLECTVEGTSNPNLYWYRQAAGRGLQLLFYSVGIGQISSEVPQNLSASRPQDRQFILSSKKLLLSDSGFYLCAWSRLGAEGYTFGSGTRLTVV.

The CDR3, as DNA: TGTGCCAGCAGTTTAGCAGGGGGCGACTCCTACGAGCAGTACTTC. Residues: CASSLAGGDSYEQYF. This rearrangement joins TRBV27 to TRBJ2-7; 8 bases agree with TRBD1. The V segment lost 2 bases and the J segment 0 bases; nucleotides outside the gene matches: 3. Germline-derived CDR1 and CDR2 are MNHEY and SMNVEV (reference sequence). The CDR3 extends over 15 amino acids.

The chain recombines TRBV28 with TRBJ1-1; maybe TRBD1 (6 bases). This CDR3 has 13 amino acids. Germline values: CDR1 MDHEN, CDR2 SYDVKM. V was pared by 5 bases and J by 5 bases, with 12 bases between. The CDR3, as DNA: TGTGCCAGCAGTAGCGGACAGAGGACTGAAGCTTTCTTT. Translation gives CASSSGQRTEAFF.

The V gene is TRBV15, the J gene TRBJ1-6; D may be TRBD1 (5 bases). Trimming took 4 bases from V and 6 from J, leaving 13 bases between them. CDR1 is LNHNV, CDR2 YYDKDF, per germline (reference sequence). This CDR3 is built from 15 residues. The CDR3 nucleotides read TGTGCCACCAGCAACCTCCCGGGGGGTAATTCACCCCTCCACTTT. Its translation: CATSNLPGGNSPLHF.

J is TRBJ2-1 and V is TRBV10-3, with TRBD2 identical over 9 bases. This CDR3 spans 15 amino acids. The V segment lost 3 bases and the J segment 5 bases; nucleotides outside the gene matches: 5. Germline V gives CDR1 ENHRY, CDR2 SYGVKD. Here the CDR3 DNA reads TGTGCCATCAGTGATCGGCTAGCGGGAAACAATGAGCAGTTCTTC. Its protein product is CAISDRLAGNNEQFF.

This CDR3 reads CASSQLDRVGYTF. The CDR3 region has the DNA TGTGCCAGCAGCCAATTGGACAGGGTCGGTTACACCTTC. This chain uses TRBV3-1 (or the pseudogene TRBV3-2) with TRBJ1-2; 8 bases are shared with TRBD1. CDR3 length equals 13 residues. Germline V gives CDR1 LGHDT, CDR2 YNNKEL (reference sequence). The trim removed 2 bases at V and 11 bases at J, leaving 7 bases unmatched.

Only a few counts were recorded for this clone. The chain couples TRBV6-2 or TRBV6-3 to TRBJ2-7; possibly TRBD2 for D (5 bases). With 0 bases removed from V and 9 bases from J, the gap between germline ends came to 18 bases. CDR1 is MNHEY and CDR2 is SVGEGT in the germline V gene. CDR3 length equals 15 residues. The CDR3 is CASSYSKPRVEGQYF. CDR3 sequence (DNA): TGTGCCAGCAGTTACTCGAAACCCCGCGTCGAGGGGCAGTACTTC.

The chain joins TRBV6-5 to TRBJ2-7, with 9 bases lining up with TRBD1. CDR3 length: 14 amino acids. Losses at the gene ends were 6 bases for V and 5 bases for J; bases not matched to a gene: 8. Germline values: CDR1 MNHEY, CDR2 SVGAGI. The CDR3 is CASRGLGQGHEQYF. CDR3 DNA sequence: TGTGCCAGCAGGGGGTTGGGACAGGGTCACGAGCAGTACTTC.

CDR3: CSVWDRGHGYTF. The CDR3 DNA sequence: TGCAGCGTTTGGGACAGGGGGCATGGCTACACCTTC. V usage is TRBV29-1 and J usage is TRBJ1-2; 12 bases are shared with TRBD1. The CDR3 is 12 amino acids. The V gene's germline CDR1 is SQVTM and CDR2 ANQGSEA. V gave up 5 bases and J gave up 6 bases; unmatched junction bases: 1. Supplemented by reference TRBV29-1 and TRBJ1-2, the full variable domain reads SAVISQKPSRDICQRGTSLTIQCQVDSQVTMMFWYRQQPGQSLTLIATANQGSEATYESGFVIDKFPISRPNLTFSTLTVSNMSPEDSSIYLCSVWDRGHGYTFGSGTRLTVV.

The chain has TRBV15 and TRBJ1-3; D call uncertain. This CDR3 is built from 16 residues. Looked up from germline, CDR1 is LNHNV and CDR2 is YYDKDF (reference sequence). V was pared by 0 bases and J by 7 bases, with 16 bases between. CDR3 DNA: TGTGCCACCAGCAGAGATAAGCTCCTTGGCGGCAACACCATATATTTT. Translated, it gives CATSRDKLLGGNTIYF.

The chain joins TRBV2 to TRBJ2-6, with D possibly TRBD1 on 5 matching bases. The CDR3 is made up of 15 amino acids. V was trimmed by 5 bases and J by 0 bases, leaving 8 bases between them. The V gene's germline CDR1 is SNHLY and CDR2 FYNNEI. The CDR3 reads CASSRQRSGANVLTF. The CDR3 DNA reads TGTGCCAGCAGTAGACAGCGCTCTGGGGCCAACGTCCTGACTTTC. Complete variable domain (other parts from reference TRBV2 and TRBJ2-6): EPEVTQTPSHQVTQMGQEVILRCVPISNHLYFYWYRQILGQKVEFLVSFYNNEISEKSEIFDDQFSVERPDGSNFTLKIRSTKLEDSAMYFCASSRQRSGANVLTFGAGSRLTVL.